This entry lists 31 T cell receptor beta chains sequenced from one sample in a study of T cells after yellow fever vaccination. TCRdb analysed the 5' RACE reads with MiXCR anew, one entry per CDR3 protein. The profile shows 400,000 to 650,000 distinct CDR3 sequences, just over 20% of them singletons. The sample here was PBMCs, taken approximately 22 days after the first yellow fever vaccination. Source of these receptors: a young man who received the YFV17D yellow fever vaccine.

The table lists this clonotype with a few counts. V gene TRBV4-3 combines with J gene TRBJ1-3; no reliable D call. The CDR3 has 16 amino acids. Germline V gene sequence: CDR1 LGHNA, CDR2 YSLEER. The V and J ends lost 2 bases and 0 bases respectively, with 11 bases between them. The CDR3 is CASSQYLVSSGNTIYF. CDR3 nucleotides: TGCGCCAGCAGCCAATATCTTGTCAGCTCTGGAAACACCATATATTTT.

This clonotype was counted a few times. The rearrangement uses TRBV13 and TRBJ2-5, with D possibly being TRBD2 (6 bases). Trimming shortened V by 5 bases and J by 0 bases, and 19 bases separated the two germline ends. Germline loops: CDR1 PRHDT, CDR2 FYEKMQ (reference sequence). The CDR3 sequence is 17 residues long. Here the CDR3 DNA reads TGTGCCAGCAGCCCTGCTTTTGGAGGGGTGGACCAAGAGACCCAGTACTTC. This gives the protein CASSPAFGGVDQETQYF.

The rearrangement uses TRBV7-2 and TRBJ2-1; tentatively, D is TRBD2 (6 bases). CDR1 and CDR2 from the germline V gene are SGHTA and FQGNSA. The CDR3 contains 15 residues. The ends were cut back, 1 base at V and 9 bases at J, with 16 bases in the middle. The CDR3 DNA reads TGTGCCAGCAGCTTAGGAGGCCGGGGAGGCGGTGAGCAGTTCTTC. Its translation is CASSLGGRGGGEQFF.

This clonotype was seen a handful of times. J is TRBJ1-5 and V is TRBV6-2 or TRBV6-3; no definite D call. The V and J ends lost 2 bases and 0 bases respectively, with 5 bases between them. Per germline, CDR1 MNHEY and CDR2 SVGEGT. The CDR3 extends over 14 amino acids. CDR3 sequence: CASSYKISNQPQHF. For the CDR3, the DNA is TGTGCCAGCAGTTACAAGATTAGCAATCAGCCCCAGCATTTT.

This chain connects TRBV20-1 to TRBJ1-2; weak D call: TRBD1 (5 bases). The CDR3 has 12 residues. Germline V gene data show CDR1 as DFQATT and CDR2 as SNEGSKA (reference sequence). Trimming removed 3 bases from V and 4 bases from J, with 9 bases in between. CDR3 in amino acids: CSARTQGYGYTF. CDR3 nucleotides: TGCAGTGCTAGGACGCAGGGCTATGGCTACACCTTC.

This chain's CDR3 is CASSSGNHYGYTF. The CDR3, as DNA: TGTGCCAGCAGTTCCGGGAATCACTATGGCTACACCTTC. The chain employs TRBV12-3 or TRBV12-4 and TRBJ1-2; D uncertain. This CDR3 contains 13 residues. V was cut by 4 bases and J by 3 bases, with 9 bases left in between.

The rearrangement links TRBV5-1 to TRBJ2-1; D might be TRBD1 (6 bases). Germline loops: CDR1 SGHRS, CDR2 YFSETQ. The CDR3 covers 12 residues. Deletions cut 1 base from V and 9 bases from J, with 8 bases between. This CDR3 is CASSLWGLEQFF. The CDR3 region has the DNA TGCGCCAGCAGCTTGTGGGGGCTTGAGCAGTTCTTC.

This clonotype has more than one count but fewer than ten. This rearrangement joins TRBV12-3 or TRBV12-4 to TRBJ1-4, with TRBD1 as a possible D gene (5 bases). The CDR3 has 14 amino acids. Trimming shortened V by 3 bases and J by 3 bases, and 8 bases separated the two germline ends. CDR3 region: CASSFGGANEKLFF. The CDR3, as DNA: TGTGCCAGCAGTTTTGGGGGGGCTAATGAAAAACTGTTTTTT.

The V and J genes are TRBV29-1 and TRBJ2-6; D gene unclear. Germline V CDR1 and CDR2: SQVTM, ANQGSEA. Trimming removed 4 bases at V and 0 bases at J, with 13 bases between. The CDR3 sequence is 16 residues long. The chain's CDR3 is CSVGLSWGSGANVLTF. The CDR3 DNA follows: TGCAGCGTTGGCCTGAGTTGGGGCTCTGGGGCCAACGTCCTGACTTTC. The full variable domain, in which reference TRBV29-1 and TRBJ2-6 provide the parts outside the CDR3, is SAVISQKPSRDICQRGTSLTIQCQVDSQVTMMFWYRQQPGQSLTLIATANQGSEATYESGFVIDKFPISRPNLTFSTLTVSNMSPEDSSIYLCSVGLSWGSGANVLTFGAGSRLTVL.

This sequence joins TRBV6-2 or TRBV6-3 and TRBJ2-5, with TRBD2 matching over 12 bases. CDR1 is MNHEY and CDR2 is SVGEGT in the germline V gene. The CDR3 contains 15 residues. The ends lost 6 bases at V and 4 bases at J; junction bases unmatched: 6. The CDR3 DNA reads TGTGCCAGCAGACAGACTAGCGGGGGTGCAGAGACCCAGTACTTC. It specifies CASRQTSGGAETQYF.

This clonotype was found many times. The chain has TRBV12-3 or TRBV12-4 and TRBJ2-4; 9 nucleotides match TRBD1. The CDR3 loop spans 14 amino acids. Germline trimming cut 5 bases from V and 7 bases from J; bases unmatched to any gene: 6. CDR3 amino acids: CASSLPQGANIQYF. The CDR3 nucleotides read TGTGCCAGCAGTCTGCCACAGGGGGCTAACATTCAGTACTTC.

The chain uses TRBV12-3 or TRBV12-4 and TRBJ2-1, with TRBD2 identical over 7 bases. Losses at the gene ends were 7 bases for V and 4 bases for J; bases not matched to a gene: 25. The CDR3 runs to 20 residues. The CDR3 protein is CASTPTYGGSGGQIYNEQFF. The CDR3 nucleotides read TGTGCCAGCACCCCAACCTATGGAGGTTCGGGGGGTCAAATTTACAATGAGCAGTTCTTC.

The rearrangement links TRBV28 to TRBJ2-7; D call uncertain. The germline V gene encodes CDR1 MDHEN and CDR2 SYDVKM. The CDR3 has 13 residues. V lost 1 base to trimming and J lost 2 bases, with 6 bases between them. CDR3 bases: TGTGCCAGCAGTTTATATGGGACCTACGAGCAGTACGTC. Translation gives CASSLYGTYEQYV.

This clonotype occurred many times. This rearrangement joins TRBV7-9 to TRBJ1-1, with a possible D match to TRBD1 (6 bases). The CDR3 runs 14 residues. Germline loops: CDR1 SEHNR, CDR2 FQNEAQ (reference sequence). V lost 6 bases, J lost 0 bases, and 11 bases lay in between. The CDR3 coding sequence is TGTGCCAGCAGTTTGCAGGGGCTGAACACTGAAGCTTTCTTT. The encoded protein is CASSLQGLNTEAFF.

This sequence joins TRBV5-1 and TRBJ2-5, with unresolved D. Germline CDR1 SGHRS, CDR2 YFSETQ. The CDR3 extends over 15 amino acids. The ends were cut back, 4 bases at V and 1 base at J, with 14 bases in the middle. The CDR3: CASSPDAGIQETQYF. As DNA, the CDR3 is TGCGCCAGCAGCCCGGACGCAGGAATCCAAGAGACCCAGTACTTC.

This clonotype occurred once. This chain uses TRBV29-1 with TRBJ2-3, with 12 bases aligning to TRBD2. V dropped 7 bases and J dropped 4; count of bases not matched to a gene: 3. Germline CDR1 is SQVTM and CDR2 is ANQGSEA. The CDR3 has 13 residues. This CDR3 is CSATSGGPDTQYF. CDR3 nucleotides: TGCAGCGCGACTAGCGGGGGCCCAGATACGCAGTATTTT.

This chain's CDR3 is CASSVAGAYLRKKLFF. CDR3 sequence (DNA): TGTGCCAGCAGTGTTGCCGGGGCCTATCTTAGAAAAAAACTGTTTTTT. This chain uses TRBV28 with TRBJ1-4; tentative D call: TRBD1 (5 bases). This CDR3 contains 16 residues. Germline-derived CDR1 and CDR2 are MDHEN and SYDVKM. V shed 5 bases and J shed 9 bases, with 22 bases lying between them.

This chain joins TRBV10-2 and TRBJ1-2; D uncertain. The CDR3 loop spans 12 amino acids. Germline CDR1 WSHSY, CDR2 SAAADI. V lost 10 bases and J 4 bases, leaving 13 bases between the germline ends. The CDR3 here is CATTSPVYGYTF. The DNA for the CDR3 is TGCGCCACCACTTCCCCAGTCTATGGCTACACCTTC.

The chain links TRBV6-7 to TRBJ2-4; maybe TRBD1 (6 bases). TRBV6-7 qualifies as an ORF whose function is uncertain. Trimming took off 4 bases at V and 5 bases at J, with 18 bases between the two ends. CDR3 size: 16 residues. CDR3 nucleotide sequence: TGTGCCAGCAGTTGCCCTTGGGGGCAGGGGCAAAACATTCAGTACTTC. It translates to CASSCPWGQGQNIQYF.

This clonotype turned up a few times. The junction shows a germline mismatch at one end, possibly a read error. V usage is TRBV10-2 and J usage is TRBJ2-2, with 7 nucleotides matching TRBD1. Germline CDR1 is WSHSY and CDR2 is SAAADI. The CDR3 runs 15 residues. The CDR3 spells CASSELPRGTGELFF. The CDR3 DNA sequence: TGCGCCAGCAGCGAGTTACCCAGGGGGACCGGGGAGCTGTTTTTT.

V gene TRBV5-1 combines with J gene TRBJ2-5; D unresolved. Between the trimmed V and J ends, which lost 2 bases and 3 bases, there was a span of 8 bases. The CDR3 totals 13 residues. CDR1 and CDR2 from the germline V gene are SGHRS and YFSETQ. The CDR3 DNA is TGCGCCAGCAGCTTTAGGGTGGAAGAGACCCAGTACTTC. It translates to CASSFRVEETQYF.

The chain is built from TRBV6-2 or TRBV6-3 and TRBJ1-2; D gene unclear. V was pared by 1 base and J by 8 bases, with 8 bases between. The germline CDR1 and CDR2 sequences are MNHEY and SVGEGT. The CDR3 contains 12 residues. The CDR3 region is CASSYFAQGYTF. CDR3 in DNA: TGTGCCAGCAGTTACTTCGCTCAAGGCTACACCTTC.

A few counts support this clonotype. The genes are TRBV11-3 and TRBJ2-7; TRBD2 aligns across 7 bases. V shed 5 bases and J 1 base; nucleotides not matched to a gene: 11. This CDR3 contains 16 residues. Germline loops: CDR1 SGHNT, CDR2 YENEEA. CDR3 protein: CASSPGASGGSYEQYF. The CDR3 DNA follows: TGTGCCAGCAGCCCCGGGGCTAGCGGTGGGTCCTACGAGCAGTACTTC.

This clonotype was seen only a few times. The V gene is TRBV7-9, the J gene TRBJ1-4, with TRBD1 matching 8 bases. The germline gives CDR1 SEHNR, CDR2 FQNEAQ (reference sequence). The J segment lost 3 bases and the V segment lost 6 bases, leaving 6 bases of the junction unmatched. The length of the CDR3 is 15 residues. CDR3 residues: CASRPPGQANEKLFF. The CDR3 DNA reads TGTGCCAGCAGACCGCCGGGACAGGCTAATGAAAAACTGTTTTTT.

In its sample, this clonotype was seen a few times. It is unclear where the CDR3 begins or ends on the DNA, so no DNA is shown, and the CDR3 is as TCRdb lists it. The chain employs TRBV5-1 and TRBJ1-1; the table assigns TRBD1, which was not confirmed against the DNA. CDR1 and CDR2 from the germline V gene are SGHRS and YFSETQ. Termini included, the CDR3 measures 11 amino acids. This CDR3 reads CASTSGRRAFF.

The V call is TRBV20-1, the J call TRBJ2-5; 9 bases align to TRBD1. This CDR3 is built from 12 residues. Germline lookup yields CDR1 DFQATT and CDR2 SNEGSKA (reference sequence). V lost 5 bases and J lost 4; bases outside the gene matches: 2. Written as DNA, the CDR3 is TGCAGTGCTCACAGGGGGCTAGAGACCCAGTACTTC. The encoded protein is CSAHRGLETQYF.

In its sample, this clonotype was seen many times. The chain carries TRBV10-3 and TRBJ2-5, with D perhaps matching TRBD1 or TRBD2 (6 bases each). The CDR3 spans 14 residues. Per the germline V gene, CDR1 is ENHRY and CDR2 is SYGVKD. V lost 6 bases to trimming and J lost 4 bases, with 15 bases between them. DNA for the CDR3: TGTGCCATCAGCGAGGGGGAGGTTCGAGAGACCCAGTACTTC. Its protein product is CAISEGEVRETQYF.

This clonotype was found a few times. This rearrangement joins TRBV30 to TRBJ2-7, with D possibly being TRBD1 (6 bases). The CDR3 is 15 amino acids. V was trimmed by 0 bases and J by 4 bases, leaving 16 bases between them. Germline loops: CDR1 GTSNPN, CDR2 SVGIG (reference sequence). CDR3 bases: TGTGCCTGGAGTGTTCCAGGGGCTCCTAGATACGAGCAGTACTTC. Its protein is CAWSVPGAPRYEQYF.

A few counts support this clonotype. The chain has TRBV21-1 and TRBJ2-7; TRBD2 reflects the table's D call only, with no check against the DNA. TRBV21-1 is designated a pseudogene. The CDR3 is 15 amino acids. CDR3 region: CASSSPGTRCDEQYV. CDR3 nucleotide sequence: TGTGCCAGCAGCAGTCCCGGGACTAGATGCGACGAGCAGTACGTC.

The J gene is TRBJ2-1, the V gene TRBV4-1; D gene unclear. Germline lookup yields CDR1 MGHRA and CDR2 YSYEKL. This CDR3 is built from 13 residues. Trimming shortened V by 0 bases and J by 10 bases, and 10 bases separated the two germline ends. CDR3 in amino acids: CASSQDLGWEQFF. The CDR3 nucleotides read TGCGCCAGCAGCCAAGATTTAGGATGGGAGCAGTTCTTC.

A few counts support this clonotype. Being one base from a much bigger clone, this may be a read error. The chain carries TRBV7-9 and TRBJ2-1, with 7 bases matching TRBD1. The germline gives CDR1 SEHNR, CDR2 FQNEAQ (reference sequence). V shed 5 bases, J shed 5 bases, and the junction held 3 bases outside the gene matches. CDR3 length: 13 residues. The CDR3 DNA is TGTGCCAGCAGCACGGGACAGCACAATGAGCAGTTCTTC. It specifies CASSTGQHNEQFF.